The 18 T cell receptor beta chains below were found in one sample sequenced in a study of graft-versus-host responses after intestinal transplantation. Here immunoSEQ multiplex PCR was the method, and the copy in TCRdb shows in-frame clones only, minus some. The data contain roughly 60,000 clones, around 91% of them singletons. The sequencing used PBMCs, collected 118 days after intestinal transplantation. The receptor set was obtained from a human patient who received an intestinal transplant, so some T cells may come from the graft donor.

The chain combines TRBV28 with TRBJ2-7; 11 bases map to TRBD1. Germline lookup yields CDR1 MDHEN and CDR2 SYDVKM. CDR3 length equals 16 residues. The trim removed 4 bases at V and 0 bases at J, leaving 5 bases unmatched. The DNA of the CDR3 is TGTGCCAGCAGTTCCACTGGACAGGGGGCCTCCTACGAGCAGTACTTC. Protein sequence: CASSSTGQGASYEQYF.

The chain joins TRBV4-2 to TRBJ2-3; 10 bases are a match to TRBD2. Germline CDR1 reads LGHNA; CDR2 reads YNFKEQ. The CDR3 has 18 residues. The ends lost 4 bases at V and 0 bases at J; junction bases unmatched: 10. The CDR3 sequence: CASSPGLAGVLSTDTQYF. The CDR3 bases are TGTGCCAGCAGCCCCGGGCTAGCGGGGGTCTTGAGCACAGATACGCAGTATTTT.

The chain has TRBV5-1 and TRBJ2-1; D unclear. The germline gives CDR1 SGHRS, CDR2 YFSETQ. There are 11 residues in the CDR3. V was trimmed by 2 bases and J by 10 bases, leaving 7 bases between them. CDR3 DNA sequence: TGCGCCAGCAGCTTACAACTAGAGCAGTTCTTC. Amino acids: CASSLQLEQFF.

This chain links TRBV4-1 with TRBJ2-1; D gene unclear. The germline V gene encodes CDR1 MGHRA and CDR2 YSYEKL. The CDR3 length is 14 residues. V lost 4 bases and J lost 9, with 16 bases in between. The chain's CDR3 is CASSLIDGSIEQFF. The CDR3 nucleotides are TGCGCCAGCAGCCTCATAGACGGGTCCATTGAGCAGTTCTTC.

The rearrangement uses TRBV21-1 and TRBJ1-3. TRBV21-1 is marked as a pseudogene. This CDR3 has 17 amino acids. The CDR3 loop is CASNKNGGPSSGNTIYF. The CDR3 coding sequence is TGTGCCAGCAACAAAAATGGGGGGCCGAGCTCTGGAAACACCATATATTTT.

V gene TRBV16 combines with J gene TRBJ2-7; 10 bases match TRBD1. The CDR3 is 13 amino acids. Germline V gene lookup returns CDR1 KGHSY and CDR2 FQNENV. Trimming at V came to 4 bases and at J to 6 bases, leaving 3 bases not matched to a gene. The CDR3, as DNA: TGTGCCAGCAGCCCCGGGACAGGGGCCGAGCAGTACTTC. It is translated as CASSPGTGAEQYF.

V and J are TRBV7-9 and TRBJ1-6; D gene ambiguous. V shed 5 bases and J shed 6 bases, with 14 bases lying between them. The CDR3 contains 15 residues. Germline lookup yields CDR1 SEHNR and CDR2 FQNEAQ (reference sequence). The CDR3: CASSPREATNSPLHF. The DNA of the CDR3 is TGTGCCAGCAGCCCCCGCGAGGCGACTAATTCACCCCTCCACTTT.

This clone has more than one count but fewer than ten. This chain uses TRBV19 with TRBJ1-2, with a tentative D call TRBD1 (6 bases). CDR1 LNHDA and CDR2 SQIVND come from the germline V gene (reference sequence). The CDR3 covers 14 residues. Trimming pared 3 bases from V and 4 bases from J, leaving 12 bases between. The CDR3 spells CASSITGASYGYTF. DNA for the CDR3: TGTGCCAGTAGTATTACGGGGGCCAGCTATGGCTACACCTTC. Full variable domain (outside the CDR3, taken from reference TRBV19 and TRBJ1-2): DGGITQSPKYLFRKEGQNVTLSCEQNLNHDAMYWYRQDPGQGLRLIYYSQIVNDFQKGDIAEGYSVSREKKESFPLTVTSAQKNPTAFYLCASSITGASYGYTFGSGTRLTVV.

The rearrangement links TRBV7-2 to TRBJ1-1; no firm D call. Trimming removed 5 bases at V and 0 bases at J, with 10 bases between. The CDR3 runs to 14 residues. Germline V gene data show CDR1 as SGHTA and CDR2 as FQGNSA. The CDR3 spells CASSRLLMNTEAFF. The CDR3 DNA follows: TGTGCCAGCAGCCGATTACTGATGAACACTGAAGCTTTCTTT.

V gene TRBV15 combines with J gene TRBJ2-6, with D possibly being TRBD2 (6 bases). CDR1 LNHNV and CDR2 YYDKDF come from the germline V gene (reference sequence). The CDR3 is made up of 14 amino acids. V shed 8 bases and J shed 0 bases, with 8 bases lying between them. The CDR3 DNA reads TGTGCCACCGCGGGGAACTCTGGGGCCAACGTCCTGACTTTC. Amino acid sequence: CATAGNSGANVLTF. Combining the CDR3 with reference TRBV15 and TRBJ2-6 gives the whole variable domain DAMVIQNPRYQVTQFGKPVTLSCSQTLNHNVMYWYQQKSSQAPKLLFHYYDKDFNNEADTPDNFQSRRPNTSFCFLDIRSPGLGDTAMYLCATAGNSGANVLTFGAGSRLTVL.

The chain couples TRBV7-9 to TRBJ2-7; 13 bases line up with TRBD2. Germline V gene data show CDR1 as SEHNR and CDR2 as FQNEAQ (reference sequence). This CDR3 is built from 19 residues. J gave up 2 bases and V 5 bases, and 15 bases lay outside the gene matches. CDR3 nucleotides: TGTGCCAGCAGCCCCGACCCGGGACTAGCGGGACCAACGACCTACGAGCAGTACTTC. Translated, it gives CASSPDPGLAGPTTYEQYF.

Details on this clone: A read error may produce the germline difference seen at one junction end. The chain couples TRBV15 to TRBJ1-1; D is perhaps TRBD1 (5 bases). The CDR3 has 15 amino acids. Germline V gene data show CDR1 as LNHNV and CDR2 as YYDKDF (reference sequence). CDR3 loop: CTTSREVLPGAEAFF. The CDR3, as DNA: TGTACCACCAGCAGAGAGGTGCTGCCGGGGGCTGAAGCTTTCTTT.

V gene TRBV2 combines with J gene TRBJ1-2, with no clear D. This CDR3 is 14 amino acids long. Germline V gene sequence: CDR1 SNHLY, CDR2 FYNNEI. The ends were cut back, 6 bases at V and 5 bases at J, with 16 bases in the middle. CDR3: CASRDGPPTYGYTF. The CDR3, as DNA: TGTGCCAGCAGGGACGGACCGCCAACTTATGGCTACACCTTC.

CDR3 amino acids: CAWSVRRTGQTSGANVLTF. The CDR3 region has the DNA TGTGCCTGGAGTGTAAGAAGGACAGGGCAGACCTCTGGGGCCAACGTCCTGACTTTC. The V call is TRBV30, the J call TRBJ2-6; 8 bases align to TRBD1. The CDR3 is 19 residues long. J gave up 0 bases and V 0 bases, and 10 bases lay outside the gene matches. Germline V lookup: CDR1 GTSNPN, CDR2 SVGIG (reference sequence).

CDR3 sequence reads: CASRPRSKETQYF. The DNA of the CDR3 is TGTGCCAGCAGGCCCCGGTCAAAAGAGACCCAGTACTTC. The chain recombines TRBV2 with TRBJ2-5; D ambiguous. CDR1 is SNHLY and CDR2 is FYNNEI in the germline V gene. This CDR3 spans 13 amino acids. V was clipped by 6 bases and J by 3 bases, with 11 bases between them.

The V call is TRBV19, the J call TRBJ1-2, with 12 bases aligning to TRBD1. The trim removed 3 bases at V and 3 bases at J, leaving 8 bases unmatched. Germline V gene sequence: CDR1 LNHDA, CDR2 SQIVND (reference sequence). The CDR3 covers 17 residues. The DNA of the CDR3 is TGTGCCAGTAGTATTGGGACAGGGGGCAGTTGGGACTATGGCTACACCTTC. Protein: CASSIGTGGSWDYGYTF.

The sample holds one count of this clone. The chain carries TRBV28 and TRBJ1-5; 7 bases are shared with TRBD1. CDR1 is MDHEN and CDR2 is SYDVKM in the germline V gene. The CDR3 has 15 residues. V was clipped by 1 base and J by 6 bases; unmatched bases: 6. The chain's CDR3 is CASSLFPQGSQPQHF. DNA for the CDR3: TGTGCCAGCAGTTTATTTCCACAGGGGAGTCAGCCCCAGCATTTT.

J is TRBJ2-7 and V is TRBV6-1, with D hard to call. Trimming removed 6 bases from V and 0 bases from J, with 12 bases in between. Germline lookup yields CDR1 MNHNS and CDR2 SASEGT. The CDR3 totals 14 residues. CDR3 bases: TGTGCCAGCAGGTTGGTGGGTAGCTCCTACGAGCAGTACTTC. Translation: CASRLVGSSYEQYF.